These T cell receptor beta chains were read from a single sample in a study of blood T cell repertoires in COVID-19. Sequenced by immunoSEQ multiplex PCR; TCRdb stores in-frame clones only, minus some. This table has some 520,000 clones, roughly 87% appearing once. The material sequenced was peripheral blood. Receptor source: a man younger than 35 with COVID-19, enrolled during active disease. Both conserved end residues are part of each CDR3. The D gene is left open where the match is weak.

.	TRBJ1-2	TRBV7-9	TGTGCCAGCAGCTCGGACATTCCGAATGGCTACACCTTC	CASSSDIPNGYTF
TRBD2	TRBJ2-7	TRBV2	TGTGCCAGCAGTAGGGCGGGAGGGGTATACGAGCAGTACTTC	CASSRAGGVYEQYF
TRBD1	TRBJ1-1	TRBV30	TGTGCCTGGGACAGGGATCAGTATGAAGCTTTCTTT	CAWDRDQYEAFF
.	TRBJ1-4	TRBV6-5	TGTGCCAGCAGTTACACCTACCACGAAAAACTGTTTTTT	CASSYTYHEKLFF
TRBD1	TRBJ2-7	TRBV5-1	TGCGCCAGCAGCCCCCCGGACAGGGGACCCTACGAGCAGTACTTC	CASSPPDRGPYEQYF
.	TRBJ2-3	TRBV2	TGTGCCAGCAGTGAATTAGCGGCAAGCACAGATACGCAGTATTTT	CASSELAASTDTQYF
TRBD1	TRBJ2-7	TRBV5-4	TGTGCCACCTCCCCGAGCCAGGGGGCCTACGAGCAGTACTTC	CATSPSQGAYEQYF
TRBD2	TRBJ2-1	TRBV15	TGTGCCACCAGCCAGGAGGGAGGGCCCTGGAATGAGCAGTTCTTC	CATSQEGGPWNEQFF
.	TRBJ2-5	TRBV27	TGTGCCAGCAGTTGGACACCCCAAGAGACCCAGTACTTC	CASSWTPQETQYF
TRBD1	TRBJ2-7	TRBV20-1	TGCAGTGCTGGCACAGGGGACGAGCAGTACTTC	CSAGTGDEQYF
.	TRBJ1-2	TRBV5-1	TGCGCCAGCAGGGACACCTCCTATGGCTACACCTTC	CASRDTSYGYTF
TRBD1	TRBJ1-4	TRBV9	TGTGCCAGCAGCCTCAGACAGGGGGTGGATGAAAAACTGTTTTTT	CASSLRQGVDEKLFF
.	TRBJ2-7	TRBV5-8	TGTGCCAGCAGCCGGGACAACTACGAGCAGTACTTC	CASSRDNYEQYF
.	TRBJ1-2	TRBV7-9	TGTGCCAGCAGCTTATCACATCTGAACTATGGCTACACCTTC	CASSLSHLNYGYTF
.	TRBJ2-1	TRBV2	TGTGCCAGCTCAGCGGAATACAATGAGCAGTTCTTC	CASSAEYNEQFF
.	TRBJ2-1	TRBV3-1/TRBV3-2	TGTGCCAGCAGCCAAGAGGGCAGGCATTACAATGAGCAGTTCTTC	CASSQEGRHYNEQFF
.	TRBJ1-3	TRBV7-6	TGTGCCAGCAGCCAAAACAGGGTGACTGGAAACACCATATATTTT	CASSQNRVTGNTIYF
TRBD2	TRBJ2-1	TRBV7-9	TGTGCCAGCAGCCCGTGGGTGGGTCTAGCGGGGGATGAGCAGTTCTTC	CASSPWVGLAGDEQFF
TRBD1	TRBJ2-7	TRBV29-1	TGCAGCGTTGAGGGACAGGGGGTCTACGAGCAGTACTTC	CSVEGQGVYEQYF
TRBD1	TRBJ2-7	TRBV7-9	TGTGCCAGCAGCGACCGGAGGACAGGGGCTTCCTACGAGCAGTACTTC	CASSDRRTGASYEQYF
TRBD1	TRBJ2-1	TRBV10-2	TGCGCCAGCACCGGACTTATGGGACAGCAGCAGTTCTTC	CASTGLMGQQQFF
.	TRBJ1-1	TRBV3-1/TRBV3-2	TGTGCCAGCAGCCATGGACTGCTGAGAGGGGAAGCTTTCTTT	CASSHGLLRGEAFF
.	TRBJ1-6	TRBV27	TGTGCCAGCAGTTCCGGGGGAGTAAATTCACCCCTCCACTTT	CASSSGGVNSPLHF
.	TRBJ2-7	TRBV11-1	TGTGCCAGCAGCTCCCCCCCACAGGGAACCTACGAGCAGTACTTC	CASSSPPQGTYEQYF
TRBD2	TRBJ2-7	TRBV3-1/TRBV3-2	TGTGCCAGCAGCCAAGGGGGACTATCGAGCTCCTACGAGCAGTACTTC	CASSQGGLSSSYEQYF
TRBD2	TRBJ2-1	TRBV24-1	TGTGCCACCAGTGACCCCTCGGTTGCGGGGGGGCCTCATGAGCAGTTCTTC	CATSDPSVAGGPHEQFF
TRBD1	TRBJ2-7	TRBV5-1	TGCGCCAGCAACGTCAGGGGGCCGGGTGAGCAGTACTTC	CASNVRGPGEQYF
.	TRBJ2-3	TRBV27	TGTGCCAGCAGTTATGAGGGGGGGAAACCTCACCGCACAGATACGCAGTATTTT	CASSYEGGKPHRTDTQYF
.	TRBJ2-1	TRBV5-1	TGCGCCAGCACCCTTGAGAGCTCCTACAATGAGCAGTTCTTC	CASTLESSYNEQFF
TRBD1	TRBJ1-2	TRBV19	TGTGCCGGGTCAGGGGGCGAAGTTTTTGGCTACACCTTC	CAGSGGEVFGYTF
.	TRBJ1-5	TRBV21-1	TGTGCCAGCAGCAAAGAACAGGGTTTGGGCAATCAGCCCCAGCATTTT	CASSKEQGLGNQPQHF
.	TRBJ2-1	TRBV5-1	TGCGCCAGCAGCTTGGACGGCGGGATAAGCAATGAGCAGTTCTTC	CASSLDGGISNEQFF
.	TRBJ1-2	TRBV3-1/TRBV3-2	TGTGCCAGCAGCCAGGCGGACAGACTTGGCTATGGCTACACCTTC	CASSQADRLGYGYTF
.	TRBJ2-2	TRBV5-5	TGTGCCAGCAGATGGGGGCAGAACACCGGGGAGCTGTTTTTT	CASRWGQNTGELFF
TRBD2	TRBJ2-3	TRBV3-1/TRBV3-2	TGTGCCAGCAGCCAAAGCGGGGGGCCTAACACAGATACGCAGTATTTT	CASSQSGGPNTDTQYF
.	TRBJ2-5	TRBV3-1/TRBV3-2	TGTGCCAGCAGCCAAGCGGGGGTAGAGACCCAGTACTTC	CASSQAGVETQYF